This T cell receptor beta chain emerged from a study of blood T cell repertoires in COVID-19. With V trimmed by 3 bases and J by 9 bases, 5 bases remained unmatched. Germline-derived CDR1 and CDR2 are SGDLS and YYNGEE. This CDR3 region has 13 residues. In the authors' methods: From reference gene primer amplification, estimates of nucleated cell counts were derived. Method: immunoSEQ multiplex PCR; TCRdb's copy keeps in-frame clones and lacks some. Clonal size and the V and J genes are those of that table, whereas D and trimming came from the DNA. The repertoire has roughly 220,000 clones, 84% of them found once; the top ten carry about 20%.

The receptor was isolated from a man aged 30 to 45 with active or convalescent COVID-19. V is TRBV9 and J is TRBJ2-1; 8 bases align to TRBD2. The sample comprised peripheral blood. This CDR3 is CASSGSGIREQFF. CDR3 DNA sequence: TGTGCCAGCAGCGGTAGCGGGATTCGTGAGCAGTTCTTC.